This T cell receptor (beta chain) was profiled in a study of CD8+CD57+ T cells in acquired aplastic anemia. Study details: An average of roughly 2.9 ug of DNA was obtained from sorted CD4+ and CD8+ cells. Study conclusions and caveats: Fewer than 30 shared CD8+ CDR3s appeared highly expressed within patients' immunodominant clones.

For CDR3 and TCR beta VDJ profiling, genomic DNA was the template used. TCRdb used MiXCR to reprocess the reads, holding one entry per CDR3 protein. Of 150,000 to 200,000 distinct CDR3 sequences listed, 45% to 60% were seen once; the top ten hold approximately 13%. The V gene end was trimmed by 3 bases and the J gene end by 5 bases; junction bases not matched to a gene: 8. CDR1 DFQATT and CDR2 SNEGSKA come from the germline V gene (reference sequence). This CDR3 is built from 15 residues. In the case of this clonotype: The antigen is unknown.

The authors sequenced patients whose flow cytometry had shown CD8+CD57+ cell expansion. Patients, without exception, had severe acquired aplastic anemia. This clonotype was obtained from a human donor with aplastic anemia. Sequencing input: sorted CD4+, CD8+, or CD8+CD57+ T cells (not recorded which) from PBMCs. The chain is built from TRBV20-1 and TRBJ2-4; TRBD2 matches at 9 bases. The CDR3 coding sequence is TGCAGTGCTAGCGCGGGACTAGCATCTCAAAACATTCAGTACTTC. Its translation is CSASAGLASQNIQYF.